The clone carrying this TCR beta chain has more than one count but fewer than ten. Its target is not known. The data belong to a study of blood T cells in healthy people across ages. Overall study results and limits: Among T cells, TCR beta diversity per million cells dropped roughly linearly as age rose.

Per sample, at least 5.5 micrograms of total RNA were extracted. With a J-beta primer mix and a sample-barcoded 5' primer, a second PCR ran 7 to 11 cycles. Each cDNA molecule, via a template-switch adaptor with 12 random nucleotides, was tagged. TCRdb re-called the 5' RACE reads through MiXCR, storing one row per CDR3 protein. The sample records about 1.6 million distinct CDR3 sequences, about 32% being singletons. Sequencing was performed on blood. The TCR originated in a woman aged 25 to 39 in good health.

CDR3 in amino acids: CATSRGLSVDEQFF. CDR3 bases: TGTGCCACCAGCAGAGGCCTTAGCGTCGATGAGCAGTTCTTC. The V gene is TRBV15, the J gene TRBJ2-7, with D perhaps TRBD2 (5 bases). The J call may be faulty, since TRBJ2-1 better matches the DNA end. Germline-derived CDR1 and CDR2 are LNHNV and YYDKDF (reference sequence). The CDR3 consists of 14 residues.